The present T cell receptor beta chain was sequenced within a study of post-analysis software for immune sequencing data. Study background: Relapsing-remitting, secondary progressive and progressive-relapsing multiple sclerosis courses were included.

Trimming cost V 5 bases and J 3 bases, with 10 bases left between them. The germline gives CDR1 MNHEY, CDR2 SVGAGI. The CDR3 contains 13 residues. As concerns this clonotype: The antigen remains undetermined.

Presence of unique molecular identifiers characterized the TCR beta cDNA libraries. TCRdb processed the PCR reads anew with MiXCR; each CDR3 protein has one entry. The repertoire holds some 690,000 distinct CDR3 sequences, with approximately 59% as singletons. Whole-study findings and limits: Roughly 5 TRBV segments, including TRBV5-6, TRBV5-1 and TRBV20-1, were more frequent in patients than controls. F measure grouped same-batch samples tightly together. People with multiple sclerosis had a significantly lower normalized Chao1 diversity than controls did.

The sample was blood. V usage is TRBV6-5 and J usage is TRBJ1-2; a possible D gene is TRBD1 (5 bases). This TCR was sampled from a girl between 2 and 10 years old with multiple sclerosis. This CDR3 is CASSDQGYYGYTF. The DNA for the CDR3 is TGTGCCAGCAGTGATCAGGGATACTATGGCTACACCTTC.